The TCR beta chain described here comes from a study of blood T cell repertoires in COVID-19. About the research overall: Sources were T cells, B-cell-depleted T cells, or PBMCs; the material itself was cDNA or gDNA.

In the source study's methods: Reference gene primer amplification gave estimated nucleated cell counts. Sequencing was performed with immunoSEQ multiplex PCR; in TCRdb, only in-frame clones are kept and a portion is missing. The D gene and trimming were derived from the DNA, and the V and J assignments and clone size from that table. Of around 100,000 clones detected, more than 75% appear once; the ten largest clones hold roughly 7.4%. CDR3 length: 16 amino acids. Germline CDR1 is SGHTA and CDR2 is FQGNSA. With 2 bases removed from V and 0 bases from J, the gap between germline ends came to 10 bases.

This clonotype was obtained from a man aged 25-45 years in a cohort sampled during active COVID-19. This chain uses TRBV7-2 with TRBJ1-4; D unclear. Sequencing was done on a sample of peripheral blood. This CDR3 is CASSLIGRTTNEKLFF. CDR3 DNA sequence: TGTGCCAGCAGCTTAATCGGGAGAACAACTAATGAAAAACTGTTTTTT. Full variable domain (remainder filled in from reference TRBV7-2 and TRBJ1-4): GAGVSQSPSNKVTEKGKDVELRCDPISGHTALYWYRQSLGQGLEFLIYFQGNSAPDKSGLPSDRFSAERTGGSVSTLTIQRTQQEDSAVYLCASSLIGRTTNEKLFFGSGTQLSVL.